This TCR beta chain was recovered during a study of T cells expressing NK-cell markers. Study background: The study drew TCR beta repertoires from sorted CD3+CD56+NKG2C+, CD3+CD56+NKG2C- and CD3+CD56-NKG2C+ T cells. Most of the eight sequenced donors tested HCMV-seropositive; one tested seronegative.

Study-level findings and limits: In a group of 5 or 6 donors, dominant NKG2C+ clonotypes represented about 1.0-7.5% of CD8+ T cells. Clarity on HCMV specificity was lacking for the expanded NKG2C+ T cell clones.

With the 5' RACE reads reprocessed, TCRdb shows one record per CDR3 protein and no DNA. The repertoire table contains about 150,000 distinct CDR3 sequences. The CDR3 has 16 residues. Germline CDR1 SEHNR, CDR2 FQNEAQ (reference sequence). About this clonotype itself: The antigen is undetermined.

The sequence was collected from a woman in her fifties or sixties in good health. The sequenced sample was blood T cells: a sorted CD56 or NKG2C T cell subset, CD4+ or CD8+ T cells, or bulk PBMC T cells (not recorded which). The chain joins TRBV7-9 to TRBJ2-2; no DNA is available, so the TRBD1 call from TCRdb remains unchecked. The CDR3 here is CASSQDRQLNTGELFF.